This T cell receptor (beta chain) originates from a study of cytomegalovirus exposure and HLA in healthy donors. Study information: Findings of an earlier analysis included roughly 120 million unique TCR beta sequences from 180 million or so T cells. General study points: Likely technical artifact: a cluster of highly shared sequence variants. In vitro confirmation showed three CMV-associated chains to be CMV antigen specific.

A multiplex PCR was run with 60 Vbeta primers and 13 Jbeta primers. The method was immunoSEQ multiplex PCR; TCRdb's version includes in-frame clones alone and lacks a portion of them. The table has 120,000 to 150,000 clones, around 84% seen once; the top ten hold 3%. Notes on this clone: Antigen: not known.

Losses at the gene ends were 4 bases for V and 8 bases for J; bases not matched to a gene: 12. The CDR3 extends over 16 amino acids. The V gene's germline CDR1 is LGHNA and CDR2 YSLEER. Source material: PBMCs. This receptor was taken from a man between 35 and 55 years old in good health and CMV-seropositive. The gene calls are TRBV4-3 and TRBJ2-2; 8 bases agree with TRBD2. The CDR3 loop is CASSPRIAGFGGELFF. CDR3 nucleotide sequence: TGCGCCAGCAGCCCCCGGATAGCGGGATTTGGAGGGGAGCTGTTTTTT.